What follows are 32 T cell receptor beta chains derived from one specimen sequenced in a study of human T cells and chemical hapten exposure. Time point in this sample: patch test 3, about 24 weeks after DPC sensitization. Stated treatment: therapeutic diphenylcyclopropenone sensitization with weekly scalp DPC. TCRdb independently ran MiXCR on the RACE reads; one entry per CDR3 protein. The sample contains 95,000 to 150,000 distinct CDR3 sequences, 11% of which appear only once. Specimen: whole blood, collected in connection with sensitization to the hapten diphenylcyclopropenone (DPC). Source of these receptors: a woman in her 50s with alopecia areata. Some clones in this sample may be carry-over from other donors' samples.

This clonotype was counted only a few times. This chain links TRBV14 with TRBJ2-1; D gene ambiguous. CDR1 and CDR2 (germline): SGHDN, FVKESK. V lost 0 bases, J lost 11 bases, and 8 bases lay in between. This CDR3 is 12 amino acids long. The CDR3 is CASSQDSVKQFF. The CDR3 bases are TGTGCCAGCAGCCAAGATTCTGTGAAGCAGTTCTTC. Looking up the rest from reference TRBV14 and TRBJ2-1 gives the full variable domain: EAGVTQFPSHSVIEKGQTVTLRCDPISGHDNLYWYRRVMGKEIKFLLHFVKESKQDESGMPNNRFLAERTGGTYSTLKVQPAELEDSGVYFCASSQDSVKQFFGPGTRLTVL.

This clonotype occurred many times. The V and J genes are TRBV5-1 and TRBJ1-1; the D is unclear. The CDR3 contains 14 residues. The germline V gene encodes CDR1 SGHRS and CDR2 YFSETQ. The ends were cut back, 1 base at V and 3 bases at J, with 10 bases in the middle. The DNA for the CDR3 is TGCGCCAGCAGCTTGCTGGGTAAGGACACTGAAGCTTTCTTT. Translation gives CASSLLGKDTEAFF.

This clonotype was seen at least ten times. The chain uses TRBV12-3 or TRBV12-4 and TRBJ2-5, with D maybe TRBD2 (6 bases). The V gene lost 3 bases and the J gene lost 5 bases, with 16 bases spanning the gap. This CDR3 spans 15 amino acids. The CDR3 nucleotides read TGTGCCAGCAGTTTTAGTTCGGGAGCCCGTGAGACCCAGTACTTC. The encoded protein is CASSFSSGARETQYF.

In this sample, this clonotype turned up a few times. The chain is built from TRBV6-2 or TRBV6-3 and TRBJ1-5; D gene unclear. The CDR3 extends over 18 amino acids. Germline loops: CDR1 MNHEY, CDR2 SVGEGT. Trimming took 1 base from V and 0 from J, leaving 16 bases between them. The CDR3 DNA sequence: TGTGCCAGCAGTTACTTTTCAGGAAGCTCGCATAGCAATCAGCCCCAGCATTTT. Translated: CASSYFSGSSHSNQPQHF.

The sample holds many counts of this clonotype. The genes are TRBV7-2 and TRBJ2-7, with TRBD2 identical over 9 bases. Germline V lookup: CDR1 SGHTA, CDR2 FQGNSA. The CDR3 is 15 residues long. V was pared by 4 bases and J by 4 bases, with 8 bases of the junction left unmatched. The CDR3 DNA reads TGTGCCAGCAGCTCCCGAGCGGGAGGAGGATACGAGCAGTACTTC. This sequence encodes CASSSRAGGGYEQYF.

This chain connects TRBV2 to TRBJ2-3; D not resolved. Germline V gene sequence: CDR1 SNHLY, CDR2 FYNNEI. This CDR3 has 11 residues. Trimming removed 3 bases at V and 4 bases at J, with 2 bases between. In nucleotides, the CDR3 is TGTGCCAGCAGTGAGGCAGATACGCAGTATTTT. Translation gives CASSEADTQYF.

This chain connects TRBV9 to TRBJ1-1, with D uncertain. Per the germline V gene, CDR1 is SGDLS and CDR2 is YYNGEE. This CDR3 comprises 13 residues. V was shortened by 0 bases and J by 5 bases, with 8 bases between the two germline ends. CDR3 sequence reads: CASSVGSGTEAFF. The CDR3 DNA follows: TGTGCCAGCAGCGTAGGGTCCGGAACTGAAGCTTTCTTT.

The chain combines TRBV12-3 or TRBV12-4 with TRBJ1-2; TRBD1 matches at 9 bases. CDR3 length: 15 residues. The V and J ends lost 6 bases and 4 bases, in that order; junction bases with no gene match: 9. CDR3 sequence (DNA): TGTGCCAGCAGCCCTAACAGGGGGCGCGGCTATGGCTACACCTTC. Translated, it gives CASSPNRGRGYGYTF.

This clonotype was seen repeatedly, ten times or more. J is TRBJ2-7 and V is TRBV20-1; D is ambiguous. The germline V gene encodes CDR1 DFQATT and CDR2 SNEGSKA (reference sequence). Deletions cut 6 bases from V and 4 bases from J, with 19 bases between. CDR3 length: 14 amino acids. CDR3 residues: CSALHREEGYEQYF. The CDR3 bases are TGCAGTGCCCTCCACCGAGAAGAAGGGTACGAGCAGTACTTC.

This clonotype was detected only a few times. The chain joins TRBV10-3 to TRBJ2-5; D possibly corresponds to TRBD1 (7 bases). V lost 8 bases and J lost 4, with 20 bases in between. Germline V gives CDR1 ENHRY, CDR2 SYGVKD. This CDR3 contains 15 residues. CDR3 sequence: CAIAPSDREAETQYF. The CDR3 DNA is TGTGCCATCGCTCCATCCGACAGGGAGGCAGAGACCCAGTACTTC.

J is TRBJ1-5 and V is TRBV6-5, with a possible D match to TRBD1 (5 bases). The CDR3 loop spans 14 amino acids. Deletions cut 2 bases from V and 7 bases from J, with 12 bases between. Germline CDR1 MNHEY, CDR2 SVGAGI. CDR3 region: CASSYGQGGQPQHF. CDR3 sequence (DNA): TGTGCCAGCAGTTACGGCCAGGGCGGACAGCCCCAGCATTTT.

This clonotype has ten or more counts. The chain recombines TRBV7-2 with TRBJ2-3; D is unclear. The CDR3 runs 15 residues. The V end was cut by 1 base, the J end by 5 bases, with 13 bases between. CDR1 and CDR2 (germline): SGHTA, FQGNSA. The CDR3 DNA follows: TGTGCCAGCAGCTTAGAGGTGCCGACTCGAGATACGCAGTATTTT. Its protein is CASSLEVPTRDTQYF.

V and J are TRBV19 and TRBJ2-2; D may correspond to TRBD1 or TRBD2 (5 bases each). Germline V gene sequence: CDR1 LNHDA, CDR2 SQIVND (reference sequence). Trimming took 5 bases from V and 3 from J, leaving 16 bases between them. The CDR3 runs to 16 residues. The CDR3 spells CASSFSGTAHTGELFF. DNA for the CDR3: TGTGCCAGTAGTTTTTCAGGGACGGCCCACACCGGGGAGCTGTTTTTT.

In this sample, this clonotype turned up a few times. J is TRBJ2-3 and V is TRBV20-1, with D unresolved. Germline V gives CDR1 DFQATT, CDR2 SNEGSKA (reference sequence). The CDR3 consists of 15 residues. V lost 6 bases and J 0 bases, leaving 16 bases between the germline ends. CDR3 sequence: CSAPRAGVSTDTQYF. The CDR3 DNA follows: TGCAGTGCCCCCCGGGCCGGCGTGAGCACAGATACGCAGTATTTT.

This clonotype was recorded once. The chain links TRBV5-1 to TRBJ2-7; 8 bases map to TRBD1. This CDR3 region has 14 residues. From germline, CDR1 is SGHRS and CDR2 YFSETQ. V lost 3 bases to trimming and J lost 0 bases; unmatched junction nucleotides: 2. The CDR3 loop is CASSSTGVSYEQYF. DNA of the CDR3: TGCGCCAGCAGCTCGACAGGGGTCTCCTACGAGCAGTACTTC.

This clonotype was seen at least ten times. V usage is TRBV6-5 and J usage is TRBJ1-6, with D unclear. The CDR3 is 15 amino acids. Deletions cut 6 bases from V and 8 bases from J, with 17 bases between. Germline V gives CDR1 MNHEY, CDR2 SVGAGI. CDR3 in DNA: TGTGCCAGCAGCGCGGGCAGTGGAAGGGATTCACCCCTCCACTTT. It encodes CASSAGSGRDSPLHF.

This clonotype was found many times. The gene calls are TRBV7-7 and TRBJ1-1; no clear D. The germline CDR1 and CDR2 sequences are SSHAT and FNYEAQ (reference sequence). The CDR3 is 17 amino acids. V shed 3 bases and J shed 0 bases, with 17 bases lying between them. Here the CDR3 reads CASSFGLPSWMNTEAFF. In nucleotides, the CDR3 is TGTGCCAGCAGCTTCGGACTCCCCAGTTGGATGAACACTGAAGCTTTCTTT.

This clonotype was seen a handful of times. J is TRBJ1-1 and V is TRBV2; D gene ambiguous. CDR1 and CDR2 (germline): SNHLY, FYNNEI. Trimming took off 6 bases at V and 4 bases at J, with 12 bases between the two ends. CDR3 length: 13 amino acids. The CDR3 reads CASSNGRSTEAFF. DNA for the CDR3: TGTGCCAGCAGCAATGGTAGGAGCACTGAAGCTTTCTTT. Full variable domain (remainder filled in from reference TRBV2 and TRBJ1-1): EPEVTQTPSHQVTQMGQEVILRCVPISNHLYFYWYRQILGQKVEFLVSFYNNEISEKSEIFDDQFSVERPDGSNFTLKIRSTKLEDSAMYFCASSNGRSTEAFFGQGTRLTVV.

This clonotype was observed a handful of times. The chain carries TRBV4-1 and TRBJ1-6, with D unresolved. The CDR3 consists of 13 residues. Trimming removed 0 bases from V and 9 bases from J, with 6 bases in between. Germline loops: CDR1 MGHRA, CDR2 YSYEKL. CDR3 in amino acids: CASSQDIISPLHF. The CDR3 bases are TGCGCCAGCAGCCAAGATATAATTTCACCCCTCCACTTT.

This clonotype occurred a few times. This rearrangement joins TRBV28 to TRBJ2-7; 11 bases align to TRBD2. J was trimmed by 0 bases and V by 8 bases; bases with no gene match: 12. From germline, CDR1 is MDHEN and CDR2 SYDVKM. The CDR3 spans 17 residues. CDR3 sequence (DNA): TGTGCCAGCGGCTCGGGGGGTACTAGCGGGGGCTCCTACGAGCAGTACTTC. Its translation: CASGSGGTSGGSYEQYF.

The chain is built from TRBV6-2 or TRBV6-3 and TRBJ1-5; 7 bases agree with TRBD1. J gave up 4 bases and V 5 bases, and 5 bases lay outside the gene matches. Germline V CDR1 and CDR2: MNHEY, SVGEGT. The CDR3 loop spans 14 amino acids. The CDR3 DNA follows: TGTGCCAGCAGTCTCTACAGGGGTAATCAGCCCCAGCATTTT. Its protein product is CASSLYRGNQPQHF.

This clonotype showed up just a few times. The chain employs TRBV10-3 and TRBJ1-5; D may be TRBD1 (5 bases). CDR1 is ENHRY and CDR2 is SYGVKD in the germline V gene. The CDR3 length is 15 residues. Trimming took 3 bases from V and 3 from J, leaving 12 bases between them. For the CDR3, the DNA is TGTGCCATCAGTGAAGGCAGGGAGACCAATCAGCCCCAGCATTTT. It yields the protein CAISEGRETNQPQHF.

This clonotype was observed a few times. The chain recombines TRBV6-6 with TRBJ1-1; D unresolved. CDR3 size: 15 residues. V was shortened by 5 bases and J by 4 bases, with 17 bases between the two germline ends. Per the germline V gene, CDR1 is MNHNY and CDR2 is SVGAGI (reference sequence). The CDR3 coding sequence is TGTGCCAGCAGTCCCAGACCGGTCCCGGGCACTGAAGCTTTCTTT. It is translated as CASSPRPVPGTEAFF.

This sequence joins TRBV11-3 and TRBJ2-7; 9 positions match TRBD1. With 5 bases clipped from V and 4 bases from J, the junction kept 3 bases outside the gene matches. Germline assignment: CDR1 SGHNT and CDR2 YENEEA. CDR3 length equals 13 residues. CDR3 amino acids: CASSIGTGYEQYF. Written as DNA, the CDR3 is TGTGCCAGCAGCATCGGGACAGGGTACGAGCAGTACTTC.

The chain has TRBV2 and TRBJ2-1; 10 bases map to TRBD1. V was clipped by 7 bases and J by 9 bases; unmatched bases: 9. The CDR3 loop spans 14 amino acids. Germline assignment: CDR1 SNHLY and CDR2 FYNNEI. CDR3 in DNA: TGTGCCAGCACCCTGGGACAGGGGTCCCCTGAGCAGTTCTTC. As protein: CASTLGQGSPEQFF.

This clonotype was detected many times. The chain recombines TRBV5-1 with TRBJ2-7; D is unclear. The CDR3 totals 13 residues. Trimming stripped 1 base from V and 3 bases from J, with 8 bases between. Germline V CDR1 and CDR2: SGHRS, YFSETQ. DNA of the CDR3: TGCGCCAGCAGCTTGACGGCCAACTACGAGCAGTACTTC. Translation: CASSLTANYEQYF.

At least ten counts were recorded for this clonotype. CDR3 coding DNA: TGCAGTGCTAGGGTCGTGGACCTACAAGAGACCCAGTACTTC. It yields the protein CSARVVDLQETQYF. The rearrangement uses TRBV20-1 and TRBJ2-5; D uncertain. Between the trimmed V and J ends, which lost 3 bases and 2 bases, there was a span of 13 bases. CDR1 and CDR2 from the germline V gene are DFQATT and SNEGSKA (reference sequence). This CDR3 spans 14 amino acids.

This chain uses TRBV10-3 with TRBJ1-3; 7 bases fit TRBD1. The CDR3 contains 16 residues. CDR1 is ENHRY and CDR2 is SYGVKD in the germline V gene. After removal of 7 bases from V and 0 bases from J, the junction contained 9 bases not matched to a gene. The CDR3: CAINGQENFSGNTIYF. Written as DNA, the CDR3 is TGTGCCATCAACGGACAGGAAAACTTCTCTGGAAACACCATATATTTT.

V gene TRBV11-2 combines with J gene TRBJ1-2; weak D call: TRBD1 (5 bases). V lost 2 bases, J lost 8 bases, and 12 bases lay in between. The germline CDR1 and CDR2 sequences are SGHAT and FQNNGV. This CDR3 spans 13 amino acids. The CDR3 is CASSLQGFYGYTF. Written as DNA, the CDR3 is TGTGCCAGCAGCTTACAGGGTTTTTACGGCTACACCTTC.

CDR3 in amino acids: CASSFAGNTEAFF. In DNA form, the CDR3 reads TGTGCCAGCAGTTTTGCAGGGAACACTGAAGCTTTCTTT. The rearrangement links TRBV27 to TRBJ1-1; D gene uncertain. Per germline, CDR1 MNHEY and CDR2 SMNVEV (reference sequence). Deletions cut 3 bases from V and 1 base from J, with 6 bases between. There are 13 residues in the CDR3.

This clonotype was seen a handful of times. The V and J genes are TRBV3-1 and TRBJ2-1; 7 bases line up with TRBD2. Looked up from germline, CDR1 is LGHDT and CDR2 is YNNKEL (reference sequence). Trimming cost V 4 bases and J 5 bases; bases outside gene matches: 2. The CDR3 spans 13 residues. The CDR3 sequence is CASSRDYNNEQFF. CDR3 in DNA: TGTGCCAGCAGCCGGGACTACAACAATGAGCAGTTCTTC.

This clonotype occurred a few times. CDR3 coding DNA: TGTGCCAGCAGCGTAGGACCGGACCTGAACACTGAAGCTTTCTTT. This codes for CASSVGPDLNTEAFF. This chain uses TRBV9 with TRBJ1-1, with no clear D. The CDR3 runs to 15 residues. CDR1 is SGDLS, CDR2 YYNGEE, per germline. Trimming removed 0 bases from V and 0 bases from J, with 9 bases in between.